What follows is one T cell receptor (beta chain) and its context. What it binds is unknown. Assay used: immunoSEQ multiplex PCR; TCRdb lists only in-frame clones, some missing. The sample comprises about 51,000 clones, around four fifths of which are singletons, and roughly 8.6% rests with the top ten. The data were obtained in a study of vaccination effects on CD4 cells after COVID-19. Across the whole study: Every participant took two doses of the BNT162b2 or mRNA-1273 vaccine.

CD4+ T cell isolation took place after 10 days of culture. This TCR was sampled from a human donor who had a prior SARS-CoV-2 infection. The source was CD4+ T cells from PBMCs cultured without peptide, collected before COVID-19 vaccination.

Here the CDR3 reads CASSLSAGQRFF. The CDR3 nucleotides are TGTGCCAGCAGCCTGTCGGCGGGTCAGCGGTTCTTC. The J gene is TRBJ2-1, the V gene TRBV12-3 or TRBV12-4; tentatively, D is TRBD2 (5 bases). The CDR3 is 12 amino acids. Deletions cut 6 bases from V and 15 bases from J, with 18 bases between.